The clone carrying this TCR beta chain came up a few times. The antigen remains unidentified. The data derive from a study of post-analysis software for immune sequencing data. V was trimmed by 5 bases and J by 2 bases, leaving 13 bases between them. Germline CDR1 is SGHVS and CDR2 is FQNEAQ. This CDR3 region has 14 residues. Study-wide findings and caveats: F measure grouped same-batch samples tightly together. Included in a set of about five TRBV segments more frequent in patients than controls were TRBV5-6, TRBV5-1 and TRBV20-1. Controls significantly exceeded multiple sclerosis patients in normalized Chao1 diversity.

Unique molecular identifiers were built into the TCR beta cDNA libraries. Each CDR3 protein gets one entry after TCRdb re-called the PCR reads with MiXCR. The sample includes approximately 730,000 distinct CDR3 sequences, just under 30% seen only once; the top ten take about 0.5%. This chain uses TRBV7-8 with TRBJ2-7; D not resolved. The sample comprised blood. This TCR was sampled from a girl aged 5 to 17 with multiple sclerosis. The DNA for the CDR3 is TGTGCCAGCAGCCCCCTCGAAACCACCTACGAGCAGTACTTC. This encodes CASSPLETTYEQYF.